A selection of T cell receptor beta chains follows, all from one sample in a study of blood T cells in healthy people across ages. From the 5' RACE reads, TCRdb called clonotypes with MiXCR, one entry per CDR3 protein. The table records roughly 680,000 distinct CDR3 sequences, approximately 52% of them present only once. Specimen: blood. The receptors originated from a woman older than 75 in good health. CDR3s include the opening cysteine and the closing phenylalanine or tryptophan. D genes are given only for firm matches. Some rows have no size entry. The others give once, few or many, or a class for an expanded clone.

J: TRBJ2-5; D: NA; size: NA; V: TRBV15; DNA: TGTGCCACCAGCAGAGTGCGGGCCAGCCAAGAGACCCAGTACTTC; CDR3: CATSRVRASQETQYF
J: TRBJ2-3; D: NA; size: few; V: TRBV21-1; DNA: TGTGCCAGCAGCAAAGGGCCTGTTCTCGTTGGCGCAGATACGCAGTATTTT; CDR3: CASSKGPVLVGADTQYF
J: TRBJ2-1; D: NA; size: NA; V: TRBV7-8; DNA: TGTGCCAGCAGCGGGGGGGGACAGGCGGATGAGCAGTTCTTC; CDR3: CASSGGGQADEQFF
J: TRBJ2-7; D: NA; size: many; V: TRBV10-1; DNA: TGCGCCAGCAGTGGATCCCACGAGCAGTACTTC; CDR3: CASSGSHEQYF
J: TRBJ2-7; D: NA; size: NA; V: TRBV6-5; DNA: TGTGCCAGCAGTATACGCTGGAATCAGCCCTACGAGCAGTACTTC; CDR3: CASSIRWNQPYEQYF
J: TRBJ1-4; D: NA; size: NA; V: TRBV7-2; DNA: TGTGCCAGCAGCCTCGGACTCGGATCAACTAATGAAAAACTGTTTTTT; CDR3: CASSLGLGSTNEKLFF
J: TRBJ2-3; D: NA; size: NA; V: TRBV5-1; DNA: TGCGCCAGCAGTCGTCGAGCGGGTTCTGCCACAGATATGCAGTATTTT; CDR3: CASSRRAGSATDMQYF
J: TRBJ1-6; D: NA; size: NA; V: TRBV3-1; DNA: TGTGCCAGCAGCCAGGGGCGCCCACCCCTCCACTTT; CDR3: CASSQGRPPLHF
J: TRBJ2-3; D: TRBD1; size: many; V: TRBV6-1; DNA: TGTGCCAGCAGCACCGGGACAGGCACAGATACGCAGTATTTT; CDR3: CASSTGTGTDTQYF
J: TRBJ1-2; D: NA; size: NA; V: TRBV28; DNA: TGTGCCAGCAGCACAGATGGGAATAACTATGGCTACACCTTC; CDR3: CASSTDGNNYGYTF
J: TRBJ1-5; D: NA; size: NA; V: TRBV7-9; DNA: TGTGCCAGCAGCTTGAGCGATAGCAATCAGCCCCAGCATTTT; CDR3: CASSLSDSNQPQHF
J: TRBJ1-2; D: NA; size: many; V: TRBV4-1; DNA: TGCGCCAGCAGCCCGCCTACGGAAGCGCACCGCTTCTACACCTTC; CDR3: CASSPPTEAHRFYTF
J: TRBJ1-5; D: NA; size: few; V: TRBV2; DNA: TGTGCCAGCAGTGTAGTAGGGGGGAATCAGCCCCAGCATTTT; CDR3: CASSVVGGNQPQHF
J: TRBJ2-4; D: TRBD1; size: NA; V: TRBV20-1; DNA: TGCAGTGCTAGAGAAGGGACAGGGTTGAACAAAAACATTCAGTACTTC; CDR3: CSAREGTGLNKNIQYF
J: TRBJ1-1; D: NA; size: many; V: TRBV21-1; DNA: TGTGCCAGCAGCCCTAGGGGCCCCATGAACACTGAAGCTTTCTTT; CDR3: CASSPRGPMNTEAFF
J: TRBJ2-1; D: TRBD1; size: NA; V: TRBV2; DNA: TGTGCCAGCAGCGTTACAGGGGTCCCCTCGGGTGAGCAGTTCTTC; CDR3: CASSVTGVPSGEQFF
J: TRBJ2-3; D: NA; size: NA; V: TRBV4-3; DNA: TGCGCCAGCAGCCAAGATTTAGGGCAGGGGAACACAGATGCGCAGTATTTT; CDR3: CASSQDLGQGNTDAQYF
J: TRBJ2-2; D: TRBD2; size: many; V: TRBV6-6; DNA: TGTGCCAGCAGGCCTAGCGGGGGGGCAGCTGGGGAGCTGTTTTTT; CDR3: CASRPSGGAAGELFF
J: TRBJ2-6; D: TRBD1; size: NA; V: TRBV4-1; DNA: TGCGCCAGCAGCCCTCGGGCGCTGCGGACAGGGACAGCTGGGGCCAACGTCCTGACTTTC; CDR3: CASSPRALRTGTAGANVLTF
J: TRBJ1-1; D: NA; size: few; V: TRBV20-1; DNA: TGCAGTGCTCAAATCGGGGTGAACACTGAAGCTTTCTTT; CDR3: CSAQIGVNTEAFF
J: TRBJ1-2; D: NA; size: many; V: TRBV12-3/TRBV12-4; DNA: TGTGCCAGCAGTCCGGGACATCACTACACCTTC; CDR3: CASSPGHHYTF
J: TRBJ2-1; D: TRBD1; size: NA; V: TRBV6-1; DNA: TGTGCCAGCAGTGAAGGAACAGGGGCGAACAATGAGCAGTTCTTC; CDR3: CASSEGTGANNEQFF
J: TRBJ2-1; D: TRBD2; size: NA; V: TRBV5-1; DNA: TGCGCCAGCAGCCGAGGGCCTAGCGGGAGTGGCGACAATGAGCAGTTCTTC; CDR3: CASSRGPSGSGDNEQFF
J: TRBJ2-7; D: NA; size: NA; V: TRBV20-1; DNA: TGCAGTGCTAGGGATAAGTACGAGCAGTACTTC; CDR3: CSARDKYEQYF
J: TRBJ1-1; D: NA; size: NA; V: TRBV6-6; DNA: TGTGCCAGCAGTACCCAAAAGGGGAGAGGAACTGAAGCTTTCTTT; CDR3: CASSTQKGRGTEAFF
J: TRBJ2-1; D: TRBD2; size: NA; V: TRBV5-5; DNA: TGTGCCAGCAGCCCTCGGGTAGCGGGAGACTCCTACAATGAGCAGTTCTTC; CDR3: CASSPRVAGDSYNEQFF
J: TRBJ2-2; D: NA; size: NA; V: TRBV7-2; DNA: TGTGCCAGCAGCTCTGGGCGGGCCTACACCGGGGAGCTGTTTTTT; CDR3: CASSSGRAYTGELFF
J: TRBJ2-7; D: NA; size: NA; V: TRBV28; DNA: TGTGCCAGCAGTTTTACGACTTCTTCCTACGAGCAGTACTTC; CDR3: CASSFTTSSYEQYF
J: TRBJ1-4; D: NA; size: NA; V: TRBV5-1; DNA: TGCGCCAGCAGCTCGGGCCTTCTCCCAGGGTCTAATGAAAAACTGTTTTTT; CDR3: CASSSGLLPGSNEKLFF
J: TRBJ2-3; D: NA; size: NA; V: TRBV9; DNA: TGTGCCAGCAGCGTAGCCCTTGACCGCACAGATACGCAGTATTTT; CDR3: CASSVALDRTDTQYF
J: TRBJ2-2; D: NA; size: NA; V: TRBV3-1; DNA: TGTGCCAGCACCCCCAGGGAGAGCACCGGGGAGCTGTTTTTT; CDR3: CASTPRESTGELFF
J: TRBJ2-4; D: NA; size: NA; V: TRBV14; DNA: TGTGCCAGCAGCCCACAGGGAAACATTCAGTACTTC; CDR3: CASSPQGNIQYF
J: TRBJ2-5; D: NA; size: many; V: TRBV9; DNA: TGTGCCAGCAGGGACCGGTGGACGGAGACCCAGTACTTC; CDR3: CASRDRWTETQYF
J: TRBJ2-3; D: TRBD2; size: many; V: TRBV12-3/TRBV12-4; DNA: TGTGCCAGCACCAGGTTTGGCATGCGGGGGGGCCTGAGCACAGATACGCAGTATTTT; CDR3: CASTRFGMRGGLSTDTQYF
J: TRBJ2-7; D: NA; size: few; V: TRBV25-1; DNA: TGTGCCAGCAGTGACTTCAGCTACGAGCAGTACTTC; CDR3: CASSDFSYEQYF
J: TRBJ1-2; D: TRBD1; size: NA; V: TRBV29-1; DNA: TGCAGCGTTGAGTCCACAGGGGTAAACTATGGCTACACCTTC; CDR3: CSVESTGVNYGYTF
J: TRBJ2-7; D: NA; size: NA; V: TRBV7-8; DNA: TGTCGCTTCGGGAGTAAACCCTACGAGCAGTACTTC; CDR3: CRFGSKPYEQYF
J: TRBJ2-1; D: NA; size: many; V: TRBV7-2; DNA: TGTGCCAGCAGATTAAGCTCTTTTTGGAAGCAGTTCTTC; CDR3: CASRLSSFWKQFF
J: TRBJ1-5; D: NA; size: few; V: TRBV21-1; DNA: TGTGCCAGCAAGCGGTGTTATCAGCCCCAGCATTTT; CDR3: CASKRCYQPQHF
J: TRBJ1-4; D: NA; size: few; V: TRBV6-1; DNA: TGTGCCAGCTTGCGGTATTTCGATGAAAAACTGTTTTTT; CDR3: CASLRYFDEKLFF
J: TRBJ1-2; D: NA; size: many; V: TRBV20-1; DNA: TGCAGTGCGCGTCCGCCGGAGGTTCGGAATGGCTACACCTTC; CDR3: CSARPPEVRNGYTF
J: TRBJ2-1; D: NA; size: NA; V: TRBV4-3; DNA: TGCGCCAGCAGCCAGGGACACTGGCAGTTCTTC; CDR3: CASSQGHWQFF
J: TRBJ2-7; D: TRBD1; size: NA; V: TRBV27; DNA: TGTGCCAGCAGTTTAGGACAGGGTTGCGAGCAGTACTTC; CDR3: CASSLGQGCEQYF
J: TRBJ2-7; D: NA; size: once; V: TRBV29-1; DNA: TGCAGCGTTGAGGGCGGTGGGAGGAACGAGCAGTACTTC; CDR3: CSVEGGGRNEQYF
J: TRBJ2-3; D: NA; size: NA; V: TRBV9; DNA: TGTGCCAGCAGCGCGGAGTTCCCAGATACGCAGTATTTT; CDR3: CASSAEFPDTQYF
J: TRBJ1-1; D: TRBD1; size: NA; V: TRBV7-2; DNA: TGTGCCAGCAGCTTAGCTCCCCTACCGGGACAGAAAAACACTGAAGCTTTCTTT; CDR3: CASSLAPLPGQKNTEAFF
J: TRBJ2-3; D: NA; size: many; V: TRBV7-3; DNA: TGTGCCAGCAGCTTAACCGCTCCTCGAGGACACGCCTTGGATACGCAGTATTTT; CDR3: CASSLTAPRGHALDTQYF
J: TRBJ1-2; D: TRBD1; size: NA; V: TRBV12-3/TRBV12-4; DNA: TGTGCCAGCGGGGGGACAGGGCCTGGCTACACCTTC; CDR3: CASGGTGPGYTF
J: TRBJ1-1; D: NA; size: few; V: TRBV6-5; DNA: TGTGCCAGCCAGGGACTCATGAACACTGAAGCTTTCTTT; CDR3: CASQGLMNTEAFF
J: TRBJ1-1; D: NA; size: NA; V: TRBV7-3; DNA: TGTGCCAGCAGCCCGACGATTGGTCGTGAAGCTTTCTTT; CDR3: CASSPTIGREAFF
J: TRBJ1-3; D: NA; size: NA; V: TRBV20-1; DNA: TGCAGTGCCCCCGGCCATTCTGGAAACACCATATATTTT; CDR3: CSAPGHSGNTIYF
J: TRBJ2-7; D: TRBD1; size: many; V: TRBV12-3/TRBV12-4; DNA: TGTGCCAGCAGTTTTCAGGGGGCCTCCTACGAGCAGTACTTC; CDR3: CASSFQGASYEQYF
J: TRBJ2-7; D: NA; size: NA; V: TRBV5-1; DNA: TGCGCCAGCAGTAATAGCGATGAGCAGTACTTC; CDR3: CASSNSDEQYF